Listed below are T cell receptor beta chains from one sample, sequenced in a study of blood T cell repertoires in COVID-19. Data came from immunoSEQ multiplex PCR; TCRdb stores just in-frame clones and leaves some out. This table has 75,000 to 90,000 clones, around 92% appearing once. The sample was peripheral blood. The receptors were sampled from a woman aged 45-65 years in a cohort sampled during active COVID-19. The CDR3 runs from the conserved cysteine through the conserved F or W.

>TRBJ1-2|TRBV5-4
CASSFEGANGYTF
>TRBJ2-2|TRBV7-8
CASSLAGTSPTGELFF
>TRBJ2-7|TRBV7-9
CASSPRLGSSYEQYF
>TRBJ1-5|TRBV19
CASSIDRSYSNQPQHF
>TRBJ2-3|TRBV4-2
CASSQEAGVFSTDTQYF
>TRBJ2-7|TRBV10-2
CASSDGTGSYEQYF
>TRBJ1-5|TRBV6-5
CASSPGTDYQPQHF
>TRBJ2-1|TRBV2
CATAPDRGVLFF
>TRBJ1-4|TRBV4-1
CASSQLTGRLFF
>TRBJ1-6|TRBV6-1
CASSGGGLVMYSPLHF
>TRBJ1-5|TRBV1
CTSSHPNGRGSQHF
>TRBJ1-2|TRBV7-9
CASSPLYQAHYGYTF
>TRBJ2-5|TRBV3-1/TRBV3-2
CASSLTTGRETQYF
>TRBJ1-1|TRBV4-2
CASSHKSGVLTAFF
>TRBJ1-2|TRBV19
CASFGQRNYGYTF
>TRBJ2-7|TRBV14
CASSRRQGLSYEQYF
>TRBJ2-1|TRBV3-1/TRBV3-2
CASSHGRVGVEQFF
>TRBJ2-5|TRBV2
CASSLSVQETQYF
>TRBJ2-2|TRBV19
CASSIRGSNTGELFF
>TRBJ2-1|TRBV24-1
CATSARQGTAYNEQFF
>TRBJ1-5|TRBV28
CASSFLAGGTSNQPQHF
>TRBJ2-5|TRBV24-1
CATYSIPRAPRYRGETQYF
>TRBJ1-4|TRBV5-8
CASSHPGGPNEKLFF
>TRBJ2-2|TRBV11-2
CASSFGSGRGELFF
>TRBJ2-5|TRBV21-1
CASSGTGTQETQYF
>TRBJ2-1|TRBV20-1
CSARWGEEQFF
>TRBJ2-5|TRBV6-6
CASSPSNREETQYF
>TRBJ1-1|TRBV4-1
CASSQVQGAAFF
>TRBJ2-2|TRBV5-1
CASSQTGLAGNGELFF
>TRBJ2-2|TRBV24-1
CATSDARAGGITGELFF
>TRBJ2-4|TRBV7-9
CASSGEAKNIQYF